The sample holds many counts of the clone carrying this T cell receptor (beta chain). What it recognizes is unknown. CDR1 LGHNA and CDR2 YSLEER come from the germline V gene. The CDR3 has 17 amino acids. Trimming took off 0 bases at V and 0 bases at J, with 11 bases between the two ends. This sample was included in a study of T cells after yellow fever vaccination. Findings and limits, study-wide: Clonotype sharing between CD4 and CD8 compartments was small.

TCR cDNA was made by 5'RACE template switching, adding a universal primer site and UMIs. TCRdb passed the 5' RACE reads through MiXCR, listing each CDR3 protein once. The sample shows 300,000 or so distinct CDR3 sequences, 6.5% to 8.5% of them seen only once. The sample in question was PBMCs, obtained about 49 days after the first yellow fever vaccination. This TCR was recovered from a man between 18 and 29 years old who received the YFV17D yellow fever vaccine. The chain has TRBV4-3 and TRBJ2-2, with TRBD2 as a possible D gene (6 bases). The DNA of the CDR3 is TGCGCCAGCAGCCAAGAGGGGCGCGGGACGAACACCGGGGAGCTGTTTTTT. Encoded protein: CASSQEGRGTNTGELFF.